This T cell receptor (beta chain) was retrieved from a study of CD8 T cells in Susac syndrome. RNA totalling roughly 0.45 to 1 ug underwent reverse transcription with random hexamers. Amplification of the TCR beta CDR3 was carried out by immunoSEQ multiplex PCR, which spanned a total of 54 Vbeta and 13 Jbeta segments. TCRdb fed the immunoSEQ multiplex PCR reads into MiXCR, producing one record per CDR3 protein. The table has about 300,000 distinct CDR3 sequences, 85% seen once. TEMRA cells were enriched by FACS, while CD8+ and CD4+ T cells were obtained through a negative isolation that was performed magnetically. The CDR3 totals 14 residues. V lost 3 bases to trimming and J lost 4 bases, with 10 bases between them. CDR1 and CDR2 (germline): MDHEN, SYDVKM. Study results and caveats: Acknowledgment was made by the study that its TCR sequencing and HLA analysis involved a relatively small number of individuals.

As to this clonotype: Its antigen is not known.

This sequence originates from a human donor with multiple sclerosis. Sequenced: CD8+ T cells from PBMCs. V usage is TRBV28 and J usage is TRBJ1-5; no firm D call. The CDR3 loop reads CASSLLSYNQPQHF. The CDR3 bases are TGTGCCAGCAGTTTGTTGTCATATAATCAGCCCCAGCATTTT.